This T cell receptor (beta chain) was identified during a study of control samples from healthy donors and cancer patients. Clones were read by immunoSEQ multiplex PCR, and TCRdb kept only the in-frame ones, dropping some. In the table there are 150,000 to 180,000 clones, roughly 94% of which are singletons. The trim removed 4 bases at V and 3 bases at J, leaving 12 bases unmatched. The germline V gene has CDR1 SGHAT and CDR2 FQNNGV. This CDR3 contains 17 residues. Sequencing was carried out using blood. This sequence was found in a man aged 40-55 years in good health. The chain couples TRBV11-2 to TRBJ2-3; 8 positions agree with TRBD1. The DNA of the CDR3 is TGTGCCAGCAGCTCCGCGAGGACAGGGACGTTGACAGATACGCAGTATTTT. Protein sequence: CASSSARTGTLTDTQYF.